Given below is one T cell receptor (beta chain) in context. The data were obtained in a study of blood T cell repertoires in COVID-19. Overall study: Samples taken during acute and convalescent COVID-19 were collected in the United States, Italy and Spain. T cells, B-cell-depleted T cells, or PBMCs supplied cDNA or gDNA.

Authors' data handling: Reference gene primer amplification in the assay estimated nucleated cell counts. Profiled with immunoSEQ multiplex PCR; TCRdb holds only in-frame clones, not every one. V and J calls plus clone size are reproduced from that table; the DNA served to infer D and trimming. Here the sample spans approximately 98,000 clones, over 70% being singletons. Looked up from germline, CDR1 is KGHDR and CDR2 is SFDVKD. V was pared by 2 bases and J by 0 bases, with 13 bases of the junction left unmatched. This CDR3 is built from 20 residues. The specimen sequenced was peripheral blood. This chain links TRBV24-1 with TRBJ1-5, with 9 bases fitting TRBD1. This receptor was obtained from a woman of 80 years or more with acute or convalescent COVID-19. CDR3 in DNA: TGTGCCACCAGTGATTCTGACCGGGACAGGGCAACATATAGCAATCAGCCCCAGCATTTT. Amino acid sequence: CATSDSDRDRATYSNQPQHF.